These T cell receptor beta chains were read from a single sample in a study of T cell repertoires in cytomegalovirus infection. TCRdb processed the reads anew with MiXCR; each CDR3 protein has one entry. The sample lists some 97,000 distinct CDR3 sequences, around 22% occurring once. Input material: CD8+ T cells from PBMCs. These receptors were collected from a human donor in good health (CMV status not recorded). Some clones in this sample may be carry-over from other donors' samples. CDR3s include the opening cysteine and the closing phenylalanine or tryptophan. Each record gives: J gene, V gene, clone size, D gene, CDR3 protein, CDR3 DNA. The D gene is left open where the match is weak. Where a row states a size, it is once, few, many or the class of an expanded clone; other rows omit it.

TRBJ1-1 | TRBV12-3/TRBV12-4 | many | NA | CASSDRSVQTEAFF | TGTGCCAGCAGTGACAGGTCCGTACAGACTGAAGCTTTCTTT
TRBJ2-3 | TRBV7-9 | many | TRBD2 | CASSLDGLADTQYF | TGTGCCAGCAGCTTAGATGGACTAGCAGATACGCAGTATTTT
TRBJ2-3 | TRBV6-6 | many | NA | CASSYSESSTDTQYF | TGTGCCAGCAGTTACAGTGAATCTAGCACAGATACGCAGTATTTT
TRBJ2-1 | TRBV25-1 | NA | TRBD2 | CASSEGGGGNEQFF | TGTGCCAGCAGTGAAGGGGGGGGGGGCAATGAGCAGTTCTTC
TRBJ1-1 | TRBV27 | few | NA | CASSFGAGATEAFF | TGTGCCAGCAGTTTTGGAGCAGGGGCGACTGAAGCTTTCTTT
TRBJ2-2 | TRBV7-4 | few | NA | CASSTTSTGELFF | TGTGCCAGCAGCACGACTAGTACCGGGGAGCTGTTTTTT
TRBJ2-1 | TRBV6-2/TRBV6-3 | few | TRBD2 | CASSYSTRQREDYNEQFF | TGTGCCAGCAGTTACTCGACTCGTCAGCGGGAGGACTACAATGAGCAGTTCTTC
TRBJ1-5 | TRBV7-8 | few | NA | CASSRWVSNQPQHF | TGTGCCAGCAGCCGTTGGGTTAGCAATCAGCCCCAGCATTTT
TRBJ2-3 | TRBV20-1 | NA | NA | CSAQHVQGGTDTQYF | TGCAGTGCACAACACGTCCAGGGAGGAACAGATACGCAGTATTTT
TRBJ2-1 | TRBV5-6 | few | NA | CASSGGHPERGLYNEQFF | TGTGCCAGCAGCGGGGGACACCCCGAAAGGGGTTTATACAATGAGCAGTTCTTC
TRBJ2-3 | TRBV2 | NA | NA | CASSERETDTQYF | TGTGCCAGCAGTGAAAGAGAAACAGATACGCAGTATTTT
TRBJ2-7 | TRBV10-3 | NA | TRBD1 | CAISQDRGYEQYF | TGTGCCATATCACAGGACAGGGGGTACGAGCAGTACTTC
TRBJ2-1 | TRBV19 | NA | NA | CASSTTLFTGLGNMEFF | TGTGCCAGTAGTACTACACTGTTTACGGGACTGGGAAATATGGAGTTCTTC
TRBJ1-2 | TRBV12-3/TRBV12-4 | many | TRBD1 | CASSPVQGAEGYTF | TGTGCCAGCAGTCCGGTACAGGGGGCCGAAGGCTACACCTTC
TRBJ2-7 | TRBV20-1 | few | NA | CSARDAGQSYEQYF | TGCAGTGCTAGAGATGCGGGGCAATCCTACGAGCAGTACTTC
TRBJ2-1 | TRBV7-6 | few | TRBD2 | CASSQGVGTKAGDEQFF | TGTGCCAGCAGCCAGGGAGTCGGGACTAAGGCCGGAGATGAGCAGTTCTTC
TRBJ1-5 | TRBV28 | few | NA | CASSSRGFSNQPQHF | TGTGCCAGCAGTTCCCGGGGCTTTAGCAATCAGCCCCAGCATTTT
TRBJ2-1 | TRBV7-6 | NA | NA | CASSPGHSANEQFF | TGTGCCAGCAGCCCCGGACACTCCGCTAATGAGCAGTTCTTC
TRBJ1-1 | TRBV30 | NA | NA | CAWSDYDINEAFF | TGTGCCTGGAGCGATTACGATATTAATGAAGCTTTCTTT
TRBJ1-3 | TRBV14 | few | NA | CASSQDVREPDSGNTIYF | TGTGCCAGCAGCCAAGATGTGAGGGAACCAGACTCTGGAAACACCATATATTTT
TRBJ2-3 | TRBV20-1 | NA | NA | CSARDTRGTDTQYF | TGCAGTGCTAGAGATACGCGGGGCACAGATACGCAGTATTTT
TRBJ2-4 | TRBV19 | few | NA | CASSGSENIQYF | TGTGCCAGCTCGGGCTCCGAAAACATTCAGTACTTC
TRBJ2-6 | TRBV9 | once | NA | CASSPSRGGANVLTF | TGTGCCAGCAGTCCTTCTCGTGGTGGGGCCAACGTCCTGACTTTC
TRBJ2-1 | TRBV3-1 | NA | TRBD2 | CASSSKRGVRFF | TGTGCCAGCAGTTCCAAGCGGGGGGTTCGTTTCTTC
TRBJ1-1 | TRBV19 | NA | TRBD1 | CAILDRDSDEAFF | TGTGCCATTCTTGACCGGGACAGTGATGAAGCTTTCTTT
TRBJ1-1 | TRBV14 | once | NA | CASSQGGDTFF | TGTGCCAGCAGCCAAGGAGGGGACACTTTCTTT
TRBJ2-5 | TRBV7-4 | many | TRBD2 | CASSSTSGKETQYF | TGTGCCAGCAGCTCGACTAGCGGGAAAGAGACCCAGTACTTC
TRBJ2-3 | TRBV2 | few | TRBD2 | CASSTSGGGGTQYF | TGTGCCAGCAGCACTAGCGGGGGGGGCGGTACGCAGTATTTT
TRBJ1-5 | TRBV6-1 | NA | NA | CASRAPGPTLGSNQPQHF | TGTGCCAGCAGAGCTCCGGGACCAACCTTGGGGAGCAATCAGCCCCAGCATTTT
TRBJ2-1 | TRBV6-8 | NA | TRBD2 | CASGDGGAGNEQFF | TGTGCCAGCGGGGACGGGGGGGCGGGGAATGAGCAGTTCTTC
TRBJ1-1 | TRBV28 | NA | NA | CASGDTEAFF | TGTGCCAGCGGGGACACTGAAGCTTTCTTT
TRBJ2-2 | TRBV11-2 | NA | NA | CAFGGNTGELFF | TGTGCCTTTGGAGGGAACACCGGGGAGCTGTTTTTT
TRBJ1-5 | TRBV25-1 | NA | NA | CASSEFSGNQSQHF | TGTGCCAGCAGTGAATTCTCGGGAAATCAGTCCCAGCATTTT
TRBJ1-2 | TRBV7-8 | many | NA | CASSLANSGGNGYTF | TGTGCCAGCAGCTTAGCCAATTCTGGGGGCAACGGCTACACCTTC
TRBJ2-5 | TRBV7-3 | few | TRBD2 | CASSSSGGASETQYF | TGTGCCAGCAGCTCGAGCGGGGGGGCCTCAGAGACCCAGTACTTC
TRBJ1-2 | TRBV19 | few | NA | CASIASLLGNGYTF | TGTGCCAGTATCGCTTCCCTACTGGGGAATGGCTACACCTTC
TRBJ2-1 | TRBV27 | few | TRBD1 | CASSLLGQGAYNEQFF | TGTGCCAGCAGTCTACTGGGACAGGGGGCCTACAATGAGCAGTTCTTC
TRBJ2-2 | TRBV28 | many | NA | CASSLPEGIGELFF | TGTGCCAGCAGTTTGCCTGAGGGGATCGGGGAGCTGTTTTTT
TRBJ2-1 | TRBV7-2 | many | NA | CASSLAGGPDEQFF | TGTGCCAGCAGCTTAGCGGGGGGGCCGGATGAGCAGTTCTTC
TRBJ1-1 | TRBV6-2/TRBV6-3 | few | NA | CASSFLKTGHFENTEAFF | TGTGCCAGCAGTTTCCTCAAAACAGGGCACTTTGAGAACACTGAAGCTTTCTTT
TRBJ2-7 | TRBV7-8 | many | NA | CASSLATTGGARYEQYF | TGTGCCAGCAGCTTAGCGACCACGGGGGGCGCGCGGTACGAGCAGTACTTC
TRBJ2-3 | TRBV5-1 | NA | TRBD1 | CASSSPGTENTDTQYF | TGCGCCAGCAGCTCACCCGGGACAGAAAACACAGATACGCAGTATTTT
TRBJ2-1 | TRBV14 | few | NA | CASSLTAVHEQFF | TGTGCCAGCAGCTTGACAGCCGTCCATGAGCAGTTCTTC
TRBJ2-1 | TRBV7-2 | many | TRBD2 | CASSLALAGGINEQFF | TGTGCCAGCAGCTTAGCGCTAGCGGGAGGGATCAATGAGCAGTTCTTC
TRBJ2-1 | TRBV20-1 | NA | NA | CSARDRSTGSYEQFF | TGCAGTGCTAGAGATCGCTCCACAGGGTCCTATGAGCAGTTCTTC
TRBJ2-7 | TRBV19 | NA | TRBD1 | CASSPRTGSSYEQYF | TGTGCCAGTAGTCCTCGGACAGGGAGCTCCTACGAGCAGTACTTC
TRBJ2-2 | TRBV28 | NA | TRBD2 | CASSFQSQRGIGGELFF | TGTGCCAGCAGTTTCCAATCACAGCGGGGTATAGGCGGGGAGCTGTTTTTT
TRBJ2-2 | TRBV10-3 | NA | TRBD2 | CAISAPRDYPNTGELFF | TGTGCCATCAGTGCCCCCCGGGACTACCCGAACACCGGGGAGCTGTTTTTT
TRBJ2-3 | TRBV9 | NA | NA | CASSVERSTDTQYF | TGTGCCAGCAGCGTGGAGCGGAGCACAGATACGCAGTATTTT
TRBJ2-2 | TRBV12-3/TRBV12-4 | few | TRBD2 | CASSRTSGNTGELFF | TGTGCCAGCAGTCGGACTAGCGGGAATACCGGGGAGCTGTTTTTT
TRBJ2-2 | TRBV7-9 | NA | NA | CASSSTRGKVNTGELFF | TGTGCCAGCAGCTCCACGCGAGGGAAGGTGAACACCGGGGAGCTGTTTTTT
TRBJ2-5 | TRBV7-2 | many | NA | CASILGSETQYF | TGTGCCAGCATCCTAGGGTCGGAGACCCAGTACTTC
TRBJ1-5 | TRBV12-3/TRBV12-4 | NA | NA | CASSHPQGQPQHF | TGTGCCAGCAGCCACCCCCAGGGTCAGCCCCAGCATTTT
TRBJ2-3 | TRBV4-1 | NA | TRBD2 | CASSQEGSGSTDTQYF | TGCGCCAGCAGCCAAGAAGGTAGCGGGAGCACAGATACGCAGTATTTT
TRBJ2-5 | TRBV6-2/TRBV6-3 | NA | NA | CASSSAAWTQYF | TGTGCCAGCAGTTCGGCAGCATGGACCCAGTACTTC
TRBJ1-5 | TRBV29-1 | NA | NA | CSVPQGASNQPQHF | TGCAGCGTGCCGCAGGGAGCCAGCAATCAGCCCCAGCATTTT
TRBJ1-3 | TRBV7-4 | NA | TRBD1 | CASSRVGQRPKSGNTIYF | TGTGCCAGCAGCCGAGTGGGACAGAGGCCGAAATCTGGAAACACCATATATTTT
TRBJ2-7 | TRBV12-3/TRBV12-4 | NA | NA | CASSLRGATSYEQYF | TGTGCCAGCAGTCTCAGGGGGGCTACCTCCTACGAGCAGTACTTC
TRBJ2-5 | TRBV20-1 | NA | NA | CSARDMVTGSGQETQYF | TGCAGTGCTAGAGATATGGTTACAGGGTCCGGACAAGAGACCCAGTACTTC
TRBJ2-1 | TRBV14 | NA | NA | CASSPVAGAGEQFF | TGTGCCAGCAGCCCGGTCGCGGGGGCGGGTGAGCAGTTCTTC